This T cell receptor (beta chain) was captured in a study of T cells after yellow fever vaccination. Overall study: Fractions of limited cellularity were prepared by means of SMART-Seq v4 Ultra Low Input.

This clonotype was recorded a few times. Its specificity is unknown. Losses at the gene ends were 3 bases for V and 5 bases for J; bases not matched to a gene: 3. Germline lookup yields CDR1 SGHTA and CDR2 FQGNSA. The CDR3 is 13 residues long. UMIs were added to TCR cDNA along with a universal primer site when it was made by 5'RACE template switching. TCRdb re-analysed the 5' RACE reads in MiXCR, keeping a single row per CDR3 protein. The table includes 610,000 or so distinct CDR3 sequences, around 12% detected once. Study outcomes and limitations: Researchers noted that a small share of clonotypes showed up in both CD4 and CD8 compartments. Peak timing came faster in the weaker secondary response, day 5 versus 15.

This sequence was found in a man between 25 and 39 years old who received the YFV17D yellow fever vaccine. The rearrangement uses TRBV7-2 and TRBJ2-7, with 8 bases lining up with TRBD2. This specimen was PBMCs, taken on the day of the yellow fever booster vaccination. CDR3 bases: TGTGCCAGCAGCTTCCAGCGGGAGAACGAGCAGTACTTC. Amino acid sequence: CASSFQRENEQYF.